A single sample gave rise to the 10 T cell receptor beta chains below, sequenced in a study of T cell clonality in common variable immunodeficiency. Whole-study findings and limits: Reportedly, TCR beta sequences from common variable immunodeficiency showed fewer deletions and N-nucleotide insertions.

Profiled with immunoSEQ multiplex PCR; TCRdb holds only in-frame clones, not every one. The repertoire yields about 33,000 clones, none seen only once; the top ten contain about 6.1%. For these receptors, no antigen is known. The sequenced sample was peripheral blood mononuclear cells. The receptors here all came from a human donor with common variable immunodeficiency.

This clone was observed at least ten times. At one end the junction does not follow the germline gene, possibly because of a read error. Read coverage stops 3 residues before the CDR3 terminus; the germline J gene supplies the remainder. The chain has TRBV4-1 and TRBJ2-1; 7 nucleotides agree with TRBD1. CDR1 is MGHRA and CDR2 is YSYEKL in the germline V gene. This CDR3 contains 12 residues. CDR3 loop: CASSKDRDEQFF. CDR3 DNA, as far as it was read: TGCGCCAGCAGCAAAGACAGGGATGAG.

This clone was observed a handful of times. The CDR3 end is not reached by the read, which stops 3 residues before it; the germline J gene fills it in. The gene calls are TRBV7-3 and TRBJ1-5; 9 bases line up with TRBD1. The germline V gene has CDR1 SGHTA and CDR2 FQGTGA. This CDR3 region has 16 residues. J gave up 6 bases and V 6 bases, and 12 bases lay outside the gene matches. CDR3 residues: CASSYAGTGITQPQHF. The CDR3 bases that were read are TGTGCCAGCAGTTACGCCGGGACAGGGATCACTCAGCCC.

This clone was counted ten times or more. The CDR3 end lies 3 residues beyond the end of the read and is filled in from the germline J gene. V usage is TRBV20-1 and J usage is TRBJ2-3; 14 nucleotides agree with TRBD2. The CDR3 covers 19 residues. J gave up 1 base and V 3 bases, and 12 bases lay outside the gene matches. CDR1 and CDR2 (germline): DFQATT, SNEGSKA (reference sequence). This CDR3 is CSASNARLAGGPGTDTQYF. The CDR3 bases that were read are TGCAGTGCTAGTAATGCGAGACTAGCGGGGGGGCCCGGCACAGATACG.

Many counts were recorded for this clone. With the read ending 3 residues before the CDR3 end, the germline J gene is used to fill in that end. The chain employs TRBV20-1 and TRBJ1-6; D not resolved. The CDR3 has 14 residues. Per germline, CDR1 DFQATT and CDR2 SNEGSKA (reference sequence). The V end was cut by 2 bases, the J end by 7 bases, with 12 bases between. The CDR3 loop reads CSARITAGNSPLHF. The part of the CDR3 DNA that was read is TGCAGTGCTAGAATCACGGCAGGAAATTCACCC.

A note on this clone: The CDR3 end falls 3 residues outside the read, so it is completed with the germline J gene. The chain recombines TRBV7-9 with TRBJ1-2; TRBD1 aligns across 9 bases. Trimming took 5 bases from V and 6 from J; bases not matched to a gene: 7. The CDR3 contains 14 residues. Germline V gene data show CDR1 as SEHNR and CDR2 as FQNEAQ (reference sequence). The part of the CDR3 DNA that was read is TGTGCCAGCAGCAGGCCCGGGACAGGGAATGGC. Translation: CASSRPGTGNG. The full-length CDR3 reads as CASSRPGTGNGYTF.

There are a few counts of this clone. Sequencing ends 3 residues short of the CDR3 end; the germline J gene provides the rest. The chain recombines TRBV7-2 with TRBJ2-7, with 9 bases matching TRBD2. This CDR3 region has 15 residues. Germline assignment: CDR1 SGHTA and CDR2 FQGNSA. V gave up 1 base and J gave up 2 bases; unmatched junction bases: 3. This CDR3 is CASSLGGGGAYEQYF. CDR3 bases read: TGTGCCAGCAGCTTAGGGGGCGGGGGGGCCTACGAG.

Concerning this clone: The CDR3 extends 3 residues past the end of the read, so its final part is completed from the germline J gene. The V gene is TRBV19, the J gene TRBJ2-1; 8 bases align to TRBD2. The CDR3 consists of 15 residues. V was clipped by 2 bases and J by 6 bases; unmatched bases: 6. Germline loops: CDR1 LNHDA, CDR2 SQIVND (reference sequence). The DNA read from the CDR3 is TGTGCCAGTAGTATATTAGCGGGGAATTTCAATGAG. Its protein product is CASSILAGNFNE. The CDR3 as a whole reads CASSILAGNFNEQFF. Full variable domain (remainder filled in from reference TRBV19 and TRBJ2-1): DGGITQSPKYLFRKEGQNVTLSCEQNLNHDAMYWYRQDPGQGLRLIYYSQIVNDFQKGDIAEGYSVSREKKESFPLTVTSAQKNPTAFYLCASSILAGNFNEQFFGPGTRLTVL.

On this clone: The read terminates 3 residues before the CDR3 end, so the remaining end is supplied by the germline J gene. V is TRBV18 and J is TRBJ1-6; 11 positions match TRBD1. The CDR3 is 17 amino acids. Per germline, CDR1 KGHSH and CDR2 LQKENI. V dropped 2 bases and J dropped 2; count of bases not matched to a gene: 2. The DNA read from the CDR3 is TGTGCCAGCTCACCAGGACAGGGGGCGGCCTATAATTCACCC. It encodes CASSPGQGAAYNSP. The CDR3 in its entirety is CASSPGQGAAYNSPLHF.

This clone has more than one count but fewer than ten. CDR3 DNA (partial): TGTGCCAGCAGCAACCCCGGGACAGGGGTCACTGAA. Translating gives CASSNPGTGVTE. The complete CDR3 reads CASSNPGTGVTEAFF. V is TRBV7-9 and J is TRBJ1-1, with 10 bases fitting TRBD1. The CDR3 end is not reached by the read, which stops 3 residues before it; the germline J gene fills it in. V lost 5 bases to trimming and J lost 4 bases; unmatched junction nucleotides: 7. This CDR3 is 15 amino acids long. Germline CDR1 is SEHNR and CDR2 is FQNEAQ (reference sequence). Looking up the rest from reference TRBV7-9 and TRBJ1-1 gives the full variable domain: DTGVSQNPRHKITKRGQNVTFRCDPISEHNRLYWYRQTLGQGPEFLTYFQNEAQLEKSRLLSDRFSAERPKGSFSTLEIQRTEQGDSAMYLCASSNPGTGVTEAFFGQGTRLTVV.

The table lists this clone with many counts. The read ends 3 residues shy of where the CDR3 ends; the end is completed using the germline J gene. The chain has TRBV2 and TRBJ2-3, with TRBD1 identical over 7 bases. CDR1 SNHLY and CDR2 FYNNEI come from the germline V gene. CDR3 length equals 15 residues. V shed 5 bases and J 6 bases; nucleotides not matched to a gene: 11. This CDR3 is CASSRDSRSIDTQYF. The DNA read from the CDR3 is TGTGCCAGCAGTCGGGACAGCCGATCTATTGATACG.